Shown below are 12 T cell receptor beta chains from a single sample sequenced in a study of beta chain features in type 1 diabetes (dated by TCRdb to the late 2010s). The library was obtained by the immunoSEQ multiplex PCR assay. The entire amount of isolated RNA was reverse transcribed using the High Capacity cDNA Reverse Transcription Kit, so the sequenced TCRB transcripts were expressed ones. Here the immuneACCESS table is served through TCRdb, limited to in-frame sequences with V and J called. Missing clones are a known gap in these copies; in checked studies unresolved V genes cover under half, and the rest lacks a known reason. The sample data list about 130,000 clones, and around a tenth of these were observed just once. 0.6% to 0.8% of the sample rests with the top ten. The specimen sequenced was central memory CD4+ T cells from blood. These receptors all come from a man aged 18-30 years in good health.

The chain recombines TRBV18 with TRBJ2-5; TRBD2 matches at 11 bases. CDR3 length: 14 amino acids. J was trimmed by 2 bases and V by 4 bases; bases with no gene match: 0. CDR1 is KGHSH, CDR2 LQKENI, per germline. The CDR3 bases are TGTGCCAGCTCACGACTAGCGGGACAAGAGACCCAGTACTTC. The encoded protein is CASSRLAGQETQYF.

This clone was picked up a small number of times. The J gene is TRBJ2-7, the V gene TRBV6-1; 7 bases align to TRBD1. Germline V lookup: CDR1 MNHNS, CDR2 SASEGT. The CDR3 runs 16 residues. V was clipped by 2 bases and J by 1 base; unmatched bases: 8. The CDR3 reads CASSERVGGQSYEQYF. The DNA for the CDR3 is TGTGCCAGCAGTGAAAGGGTAGGGGGCCAGTCCTACGAGCAGTACTTC.

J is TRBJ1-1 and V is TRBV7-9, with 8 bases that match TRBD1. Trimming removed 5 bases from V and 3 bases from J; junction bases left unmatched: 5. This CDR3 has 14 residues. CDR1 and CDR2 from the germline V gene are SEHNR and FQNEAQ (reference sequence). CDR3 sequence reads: CASSPGQGDTEAFF. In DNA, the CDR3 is TGTGCCAGCAGCCCAGGACAGGGCGACACTGAAGCTTTCTTT. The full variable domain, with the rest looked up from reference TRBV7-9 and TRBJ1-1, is DTGVSQNPRHKITKRGQNVTFRCDPISEHNRLYWYRQTLGQGPEFLTYFQNEAQLEKSRLLSDRFSAERPKGSFSTLEIQRTEQGDSAMYLCASSPGQGDTEAFFGQGTRLTVV.

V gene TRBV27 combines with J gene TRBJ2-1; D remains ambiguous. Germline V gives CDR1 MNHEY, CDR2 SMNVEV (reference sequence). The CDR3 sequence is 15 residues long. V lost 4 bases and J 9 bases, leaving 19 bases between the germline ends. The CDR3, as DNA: TGTGCCAGCAGTTCCGATGCTCGTCGAAACGGTGAGCAGTTCTTC. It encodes CASSSDARRNGEQFF.

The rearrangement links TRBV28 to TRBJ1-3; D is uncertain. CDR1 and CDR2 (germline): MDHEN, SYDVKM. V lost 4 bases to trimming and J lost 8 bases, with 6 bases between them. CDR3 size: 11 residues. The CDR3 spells CASSSIDTIYF. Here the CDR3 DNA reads TGTGCCAGCAGTTCCATTGACACCATATATTTT. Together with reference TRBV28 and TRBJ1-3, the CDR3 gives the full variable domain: DVKVTQSSRYLVKRTGEKVFLECVQDMDHENMFWYRQDPGLGLRLIYFSYDVKMKEKGDIPEGYSVSREKKERFSLILESASTNQTSMYLCASSSIDTIYFGEGSWLTVV.

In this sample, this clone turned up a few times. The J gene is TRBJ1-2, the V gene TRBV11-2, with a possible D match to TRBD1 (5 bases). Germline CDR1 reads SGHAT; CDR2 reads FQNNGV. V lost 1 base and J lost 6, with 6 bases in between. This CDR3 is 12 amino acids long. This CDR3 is CASSLGRDGYTF. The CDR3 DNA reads TGTGCCAGCAGCTTAGGCAGGGATGGCTACACCTTC.

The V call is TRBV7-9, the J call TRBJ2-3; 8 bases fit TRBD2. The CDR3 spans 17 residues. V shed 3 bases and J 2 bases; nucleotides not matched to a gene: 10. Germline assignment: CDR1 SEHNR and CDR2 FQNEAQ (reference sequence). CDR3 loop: CASSFLAGGFNTDTQYF. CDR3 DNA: TGTGCCAGCAGCTTTCTAGCGGGCGGGTTTAACACAGATACGCAGTATTTT.

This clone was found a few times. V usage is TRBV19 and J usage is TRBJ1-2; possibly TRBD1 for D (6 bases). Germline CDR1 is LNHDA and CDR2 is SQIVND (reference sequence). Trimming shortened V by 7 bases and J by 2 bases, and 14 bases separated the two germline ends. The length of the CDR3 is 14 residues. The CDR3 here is CASIQDSLNYGYTF. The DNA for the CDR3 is TGTGCCAGTATCCAGGACAGCCTGAACTATGGCTACACCTTC. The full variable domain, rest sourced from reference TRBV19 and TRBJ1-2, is DGGITQSPKYLFRKEGQNVTLSCEQNLNHDAMYWYRQDPGQGLRLIYYSQIVNDFQKGDIAEGYSVSREKKESFPLTVTSAQKNPTAFYLCASIQDSLNYGYTFGSGTRLTVV.

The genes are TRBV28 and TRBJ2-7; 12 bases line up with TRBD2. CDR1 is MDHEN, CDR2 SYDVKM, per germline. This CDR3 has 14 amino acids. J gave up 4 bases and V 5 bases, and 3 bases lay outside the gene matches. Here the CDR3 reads CASSDLAGGYEQYF. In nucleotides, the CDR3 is TGTGCCAGCAGTGACCTAGCGGGGGGGTACGAGCAGTACTTC. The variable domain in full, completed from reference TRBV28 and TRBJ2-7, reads DVKVTQSSRYLVKRTGEKVFLECVQDMDHENMFWYRQDPGLGLRLIYFSYDVKMKEKGDIPEGYSVSREKKERFSLILESASTNQTSMYLCASSDLAGGYEQYFGPGTRLTVT.

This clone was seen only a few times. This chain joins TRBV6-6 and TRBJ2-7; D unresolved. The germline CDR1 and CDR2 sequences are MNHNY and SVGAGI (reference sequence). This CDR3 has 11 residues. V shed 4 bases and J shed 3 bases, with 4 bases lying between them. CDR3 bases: TGTGCCAGCAGTTCCATCTACGAGCAGTACTTC. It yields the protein CASSSIYEQYF.

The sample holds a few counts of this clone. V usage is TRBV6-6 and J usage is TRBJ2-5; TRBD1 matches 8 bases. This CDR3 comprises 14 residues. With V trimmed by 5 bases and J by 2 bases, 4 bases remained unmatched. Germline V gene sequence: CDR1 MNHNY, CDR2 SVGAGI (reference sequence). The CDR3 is CASSDRGQQETQYF. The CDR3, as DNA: TGTGCCAGCAGTGACAGGGGCCAGCAAGAGACCCAGTACTTC.

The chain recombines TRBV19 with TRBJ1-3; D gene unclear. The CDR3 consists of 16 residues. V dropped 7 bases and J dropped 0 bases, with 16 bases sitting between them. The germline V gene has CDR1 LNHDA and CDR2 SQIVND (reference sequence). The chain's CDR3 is CASTGRLPSSGNTIYF. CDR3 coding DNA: TGTGCCAGTACCGGGAGACTGCCGAGCTCTGGAAACACCATATATTTT.